The clone carrying this T cell receptor (beta chain) was seen repeatedly, ten times or more. What it binds is not known. The source of the sample is a study of molecular identifiers for immune sequencing clone quantification. Study-level findings and limits: In naive cells, clones above 20 RNA copies held under 1% of molecules, whereas in effector cells they held over 98%.

In TCRdb, the PCR reads were re-called with MiXCR into one record per CDR3 protein. Of 50,000 to 65,000 distinct CDR3 sequences listed, 20% to 25% are singletons. Per the germline V gene, CDR1 is SGHAT and CDR2 is FQNNGV. The V end was cut by 3 bases, the J end by 3 bases, with 16 bases between. There are 16 residues in the CDR3. The sample was naive CD8+ T cells from blood, with Jurkat cell RNA spiked in. The subset here: FACS-sorted CD8+CD4-CCR7+CD45RA+ naive T cells. The source of this sequence is a human donor in good health. Some libraries in this study had Jurkat cell RNA spiked in. V and J are TRBV11-2 and TRBJ2-3; the D gene is possibly TRBD1 (5 bases). The CDR3 nucleotides read TGTGCCAGCAGCTTTCTGCAGGGAAGTCTAACAGATACGCAGTATTTT. It is translated as CASSFLQGSLTDTQYF.